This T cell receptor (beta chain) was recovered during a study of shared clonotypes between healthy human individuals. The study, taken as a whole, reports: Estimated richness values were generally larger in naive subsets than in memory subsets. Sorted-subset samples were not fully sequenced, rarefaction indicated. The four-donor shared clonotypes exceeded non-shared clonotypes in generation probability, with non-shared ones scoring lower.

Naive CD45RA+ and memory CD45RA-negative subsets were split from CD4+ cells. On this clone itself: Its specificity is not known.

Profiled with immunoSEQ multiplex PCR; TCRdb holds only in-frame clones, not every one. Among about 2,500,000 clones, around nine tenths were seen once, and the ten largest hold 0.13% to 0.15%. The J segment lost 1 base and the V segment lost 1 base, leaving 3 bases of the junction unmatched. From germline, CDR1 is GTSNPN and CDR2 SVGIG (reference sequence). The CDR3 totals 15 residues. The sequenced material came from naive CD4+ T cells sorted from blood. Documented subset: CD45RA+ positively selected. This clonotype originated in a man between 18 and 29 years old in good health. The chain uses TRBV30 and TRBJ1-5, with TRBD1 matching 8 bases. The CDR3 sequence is CAWSGTGKSNQPQHF. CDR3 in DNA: TGTGCCTGGAGTGGGACAGGGAAAAGCAATCAGCCCCAGCATTTT.